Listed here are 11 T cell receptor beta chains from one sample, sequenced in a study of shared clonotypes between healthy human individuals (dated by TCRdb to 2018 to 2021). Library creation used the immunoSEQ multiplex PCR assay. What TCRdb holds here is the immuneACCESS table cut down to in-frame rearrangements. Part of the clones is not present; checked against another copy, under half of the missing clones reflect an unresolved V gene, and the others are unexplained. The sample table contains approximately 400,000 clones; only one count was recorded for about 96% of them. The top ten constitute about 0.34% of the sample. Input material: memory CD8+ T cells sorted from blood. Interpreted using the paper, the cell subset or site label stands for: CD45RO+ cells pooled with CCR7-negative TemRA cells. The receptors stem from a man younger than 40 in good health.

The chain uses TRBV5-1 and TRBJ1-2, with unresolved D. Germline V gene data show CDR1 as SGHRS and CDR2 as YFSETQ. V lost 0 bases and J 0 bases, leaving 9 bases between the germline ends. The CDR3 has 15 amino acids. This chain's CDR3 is CASSLDASANYGYTF. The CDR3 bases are TGCGCCAGCAGCTTGGATGCCTCTGCTAACTATGGCTACACCTTC.

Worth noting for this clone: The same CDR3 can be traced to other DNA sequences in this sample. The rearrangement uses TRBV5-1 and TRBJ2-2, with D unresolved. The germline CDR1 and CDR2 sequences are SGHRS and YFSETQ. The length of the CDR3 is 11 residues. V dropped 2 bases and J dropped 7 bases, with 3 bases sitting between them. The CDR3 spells CASSLNGELFF. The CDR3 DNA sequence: TGCGCCAGCAGCTTAAACGGGGAGCTGTTTTTT.

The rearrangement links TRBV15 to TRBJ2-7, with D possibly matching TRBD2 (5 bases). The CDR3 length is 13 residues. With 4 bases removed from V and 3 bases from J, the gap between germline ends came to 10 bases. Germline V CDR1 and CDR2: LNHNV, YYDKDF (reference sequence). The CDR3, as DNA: TGTGCCACCAGCACTGAGCGGAACTACGAGCAGTACTTC. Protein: CATSTERNYEQYF. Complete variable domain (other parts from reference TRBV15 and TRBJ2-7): DAMVIQNPRYQVTQFGKPVTLSCSQTLNHNVMYWYQQKSSQAPKLLFHYYDKDFNNEADTPDNFQSRRPNTSFCFLDIRSPGLGDTAMYLCATSTERNYEQYFGPGTRLTVT.

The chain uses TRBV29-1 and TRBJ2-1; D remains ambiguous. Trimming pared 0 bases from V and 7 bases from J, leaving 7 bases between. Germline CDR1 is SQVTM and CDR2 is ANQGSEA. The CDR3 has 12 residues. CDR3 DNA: TGCAGCGTTGAAGATCGCTGGAATGAGCAGTTCTTC. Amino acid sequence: CSVEDRWNEQFF.

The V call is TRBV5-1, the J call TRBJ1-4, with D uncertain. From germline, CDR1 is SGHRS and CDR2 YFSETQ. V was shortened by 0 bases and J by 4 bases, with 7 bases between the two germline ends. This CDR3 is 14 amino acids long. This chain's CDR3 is CASSLGAVNEKLFF. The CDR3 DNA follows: TGCGCCAGCAGCTTGGGGGCAGTTAATGAAAAACTGTTTTTT.

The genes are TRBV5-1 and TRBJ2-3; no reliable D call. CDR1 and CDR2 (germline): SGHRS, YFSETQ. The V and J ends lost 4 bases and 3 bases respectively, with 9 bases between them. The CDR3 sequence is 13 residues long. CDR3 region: CASSGHTTDTQYF. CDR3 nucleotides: TGCGCCAGCAGCGGGCATACAACAGATACGCAGTATTTT.

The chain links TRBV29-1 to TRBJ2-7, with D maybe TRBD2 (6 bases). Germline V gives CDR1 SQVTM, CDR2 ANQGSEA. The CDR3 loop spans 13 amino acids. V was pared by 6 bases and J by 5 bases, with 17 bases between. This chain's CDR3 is CSVSTRITHEQYF. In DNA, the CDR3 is TGCAGCGTGTCGACTAGAATAACGCACGAGCAGTACTTC.

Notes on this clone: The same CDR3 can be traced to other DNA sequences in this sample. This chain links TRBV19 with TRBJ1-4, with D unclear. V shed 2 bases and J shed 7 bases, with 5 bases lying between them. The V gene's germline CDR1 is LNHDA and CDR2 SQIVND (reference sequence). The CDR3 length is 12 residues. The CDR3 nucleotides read TGTGCCAGTAGTATAAACGGTGAAAAACTGTTTTTT. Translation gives CASSINGEKLFF.

In nucleotides, the CDR3 is TGCGCCAGCAGTCAACCCCGGGACCCCCTCAAGGATCAGCCCCAGCATTTT. Translated: CASSQPRDPLKDQPQHF. The chain is built from TRBV23-1 and TRBJ1-5, with D possibly TRBD1 on 5 matching bases. TRBV23-1 is marked as an open reading frame, function uncertain. Trimming removed 2 bases from V and 5 bases from J, with 19 bases in between. The CDR3 runs to 17 residues.

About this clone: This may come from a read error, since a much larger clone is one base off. The CDR3 reads CASSLQDTEAFF. The CDR3 bases are TGTGCCAGCAGTTTACAGGACACTGAAGCTTTCTTT. V and J are TRBV28 and TRBJ1-1; D unresolved. The germline V and J ends were trimmed by 2 bases and 3 bases, with 4 bases remaining between them. Germline V gene sequence: CDR1 MDHEN, CDR2 SYDVKM. The CDR3 totals 12 residues.

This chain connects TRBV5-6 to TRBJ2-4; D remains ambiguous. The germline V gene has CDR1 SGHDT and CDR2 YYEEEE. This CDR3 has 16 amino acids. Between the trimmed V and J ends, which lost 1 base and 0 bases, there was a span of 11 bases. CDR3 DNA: TGTGCCAGCAGCTTGTTCCGGAGACTAGCCAAAAACATTCAGTACTTC. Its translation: CASSLFRRLAKNIQYF. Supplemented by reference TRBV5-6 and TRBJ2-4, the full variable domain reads DAGVTQSPTHLIKTRGQQVTLRCSPKSGHDTVSWYQQALGQGPQFIFQYYEEEERQRGNFPDRFSGHQFPNYSSELNVNALLLGDSALYLCASSLFRRLAKNIQYFGAGTRLSVL.